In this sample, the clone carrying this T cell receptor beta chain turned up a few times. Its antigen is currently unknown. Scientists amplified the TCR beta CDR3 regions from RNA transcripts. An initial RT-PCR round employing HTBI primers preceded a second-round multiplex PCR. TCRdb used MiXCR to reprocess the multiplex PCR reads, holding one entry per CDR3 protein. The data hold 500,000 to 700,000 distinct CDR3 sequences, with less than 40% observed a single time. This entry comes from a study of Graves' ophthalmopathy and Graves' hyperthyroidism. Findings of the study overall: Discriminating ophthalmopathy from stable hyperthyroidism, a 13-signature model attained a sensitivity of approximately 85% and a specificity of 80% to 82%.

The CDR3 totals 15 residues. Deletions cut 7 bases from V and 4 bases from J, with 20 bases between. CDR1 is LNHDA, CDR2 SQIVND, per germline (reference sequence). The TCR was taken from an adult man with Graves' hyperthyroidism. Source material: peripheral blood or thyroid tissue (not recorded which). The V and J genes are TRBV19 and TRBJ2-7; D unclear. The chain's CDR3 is CASMNLGLDGYEQYF. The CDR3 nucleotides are TGTGCCAGTATGAACCTAGGGCTAGACGGTTACGAGCAGTACTTC. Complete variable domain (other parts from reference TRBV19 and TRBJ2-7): DGGITQSPKYLFRKEGQNVTLSCEQNLNHDAMYWYRQDPGQGLRLIYYSQIVNDFQKGDIAEGYSVSREKKESFPLTVTSAQKNPTAFYLCASMNLGLDGYEQYFGPGTRLTVT.